This TCR beta chain was found in a study of beta chain features in type 1 diabetes. Study-level information: The patients were much like the healthy donors in age, gender and cell yields. Regarding the study as a whole: TCRB CDR3s from Type 1 diabetes patients were moderately but significantly shorter in all four CD4+ subsets. Patients showed naive, central memory and Treg TCRB repertoires that appeared more similar than those of healthy donors. Here, the possible influence of HLA type (on TCRB rearrangement) remained unresolved.

What was sequenced were expressed TCRB transcripts, since all of the isolated RNA had been reverse transcribed. Assay: immunoSEQ multiplex PCR; the TCRdb copy retains only in-frame clones and omits some. The table includes about 340,000 clones, about 14% detected once. Purities over 95% were achieved in all sorted populations. This CDR3 is built from 16 residues. In germline, CDR1 is LGHNA, CDR2 YNFKEQ. The V and J ends lost 0 bases and 6 bases, in that order; junction bases with no gene match: 11. Details on this clone: The antigen remains undetermined.

The sequence was obtained from a woman aged 18-29 years with type 1 diabetes. Specimen: naive CD4+ T cells from blood. This rearrangement joins TRBV4-2 to TRBJ2-7; 7 bases are a match to TRBD2. This CDR3 is CASSQDLEAGLGEQYF. The CDR3 nucleotides are TGTGCCAGCAGCCAAGACCTGGAAGCGGGGCTAGGCGAGCAGTACTTC.